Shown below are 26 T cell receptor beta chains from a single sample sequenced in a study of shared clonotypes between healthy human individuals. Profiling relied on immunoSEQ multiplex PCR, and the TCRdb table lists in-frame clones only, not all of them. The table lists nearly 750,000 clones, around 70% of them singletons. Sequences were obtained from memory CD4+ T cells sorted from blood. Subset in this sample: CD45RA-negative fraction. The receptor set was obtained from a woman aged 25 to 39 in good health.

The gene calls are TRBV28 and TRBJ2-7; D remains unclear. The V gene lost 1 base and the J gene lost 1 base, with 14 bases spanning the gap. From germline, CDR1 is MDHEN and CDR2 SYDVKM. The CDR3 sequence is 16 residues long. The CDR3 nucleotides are TGTGCCAGCAGTTTATATCGCGCAGACCTATCCTACGAGCAGTACTTC. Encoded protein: CASSLYRADLSYEQYF.

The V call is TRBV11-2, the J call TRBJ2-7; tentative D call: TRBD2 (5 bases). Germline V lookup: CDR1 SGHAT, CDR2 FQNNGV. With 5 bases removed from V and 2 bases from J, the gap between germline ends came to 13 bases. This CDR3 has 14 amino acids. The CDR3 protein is CASSPNRDTYEQYF. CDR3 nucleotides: TGTGCCAGCAGCCCTAACCGGGATACCTACGAGCAGTACTTC.

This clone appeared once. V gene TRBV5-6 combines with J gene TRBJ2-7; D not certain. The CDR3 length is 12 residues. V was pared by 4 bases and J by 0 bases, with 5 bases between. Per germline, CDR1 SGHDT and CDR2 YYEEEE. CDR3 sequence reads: CASSESSYEQYF. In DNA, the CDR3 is TGTGCCAGCAGCGAAAGCTCCTACGAGCAGTACTTC.

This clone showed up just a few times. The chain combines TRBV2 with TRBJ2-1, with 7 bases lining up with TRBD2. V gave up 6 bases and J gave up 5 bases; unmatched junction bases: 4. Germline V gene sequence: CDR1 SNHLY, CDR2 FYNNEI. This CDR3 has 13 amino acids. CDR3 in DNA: TGTGCCAGCAGCCTAGCGGTACACAATGAGCAGTTCTTC. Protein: CASSLAVHNEQFF. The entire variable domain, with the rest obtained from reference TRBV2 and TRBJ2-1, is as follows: EPEVTQTPSHQVTQMGQEVILRCVPISNHLYFYWYRQILGQKVEFLVSFYNNEISEKSEIFDDQFSVERPDGSNFTLKIRSTKLEDSAMYFCASSLAVHNEQFFGPGTRLTVL.

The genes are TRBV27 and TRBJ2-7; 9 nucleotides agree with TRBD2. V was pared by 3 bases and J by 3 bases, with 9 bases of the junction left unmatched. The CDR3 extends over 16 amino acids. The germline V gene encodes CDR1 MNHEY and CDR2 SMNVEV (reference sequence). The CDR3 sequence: CASSLSGSGSVYEQYF. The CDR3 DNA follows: TGTGCCAGCAGTTTGTCTGGTAGCGGGAGTGTCTACGAGCAGTACTTC.

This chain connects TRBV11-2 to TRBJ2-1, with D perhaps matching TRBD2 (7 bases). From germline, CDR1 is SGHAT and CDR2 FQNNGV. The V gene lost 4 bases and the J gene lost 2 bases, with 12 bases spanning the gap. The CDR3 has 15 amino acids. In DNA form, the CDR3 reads TGTGCCAGCAGCTCGGGGAGGGGGGCCTACAATGAGCAGTTCTTC. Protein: CASSSGRGAYNEQFF.

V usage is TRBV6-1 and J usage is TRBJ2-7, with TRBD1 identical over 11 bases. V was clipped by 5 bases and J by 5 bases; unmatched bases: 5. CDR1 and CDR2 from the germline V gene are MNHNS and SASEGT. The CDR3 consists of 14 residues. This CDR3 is CASSRTGGRNEQYF. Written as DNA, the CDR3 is TGTGCCAGCAGTCGGACAGGGGGCCGGAACGAGCAGTACTTC.

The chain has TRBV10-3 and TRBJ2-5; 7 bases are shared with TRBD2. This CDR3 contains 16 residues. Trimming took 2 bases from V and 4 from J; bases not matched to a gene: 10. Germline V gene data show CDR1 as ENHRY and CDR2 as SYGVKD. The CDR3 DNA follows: TGTGCCATCAGTGAGAGGGCTAGCGGAGAAGGAGAGACCCAGTACTTC. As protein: CAISERASGEGETQYF.

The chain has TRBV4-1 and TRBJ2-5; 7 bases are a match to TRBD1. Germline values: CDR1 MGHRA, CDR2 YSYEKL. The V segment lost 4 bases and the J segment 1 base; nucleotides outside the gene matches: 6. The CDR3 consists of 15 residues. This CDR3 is CASSRQGNSQETQYF. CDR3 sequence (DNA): TGCGCCAGCAGCCGACAGGGTAACAGCCAAGAGACCCAGTACTTC.

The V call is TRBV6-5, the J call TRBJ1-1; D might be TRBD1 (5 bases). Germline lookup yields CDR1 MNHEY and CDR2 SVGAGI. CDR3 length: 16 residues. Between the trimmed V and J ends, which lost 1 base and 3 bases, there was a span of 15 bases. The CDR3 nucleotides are TGTGCCAGCAGTTACTACGGGGGATCGGTGGACACTGAAGCTTTCTTT. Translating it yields CASSYYGGSVDTEAFF.

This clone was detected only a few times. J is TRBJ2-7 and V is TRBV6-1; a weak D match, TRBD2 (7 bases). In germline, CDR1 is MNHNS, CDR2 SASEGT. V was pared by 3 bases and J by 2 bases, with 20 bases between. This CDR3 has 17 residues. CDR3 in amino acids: CASSDGFGGGGTYEQYF. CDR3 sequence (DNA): TGTGCCAGCAGTGATGGGTTCGGGGGCGGGGGCACCTACGAGCAGTACTTC.

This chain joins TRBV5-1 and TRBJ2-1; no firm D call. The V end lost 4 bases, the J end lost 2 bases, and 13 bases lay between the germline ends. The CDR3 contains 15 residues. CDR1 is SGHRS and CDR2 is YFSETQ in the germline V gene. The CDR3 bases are TGCGCCAGCAGCCCCGAATGGCAGGCCTACAATGAGCAGTTCTTC. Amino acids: CASSPEWQAYNEQFF. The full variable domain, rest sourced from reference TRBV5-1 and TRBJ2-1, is KAGVTQTPRYLIKTRGQQVTLSCSPISGHRSVSWYQQTPGQGLQFLFEYFSETQRNKGNFPGRFSGRQFSNSRSEMNVSTLELGDSALYLCASSPEWQAYNEQFFGPGTRLTVL.

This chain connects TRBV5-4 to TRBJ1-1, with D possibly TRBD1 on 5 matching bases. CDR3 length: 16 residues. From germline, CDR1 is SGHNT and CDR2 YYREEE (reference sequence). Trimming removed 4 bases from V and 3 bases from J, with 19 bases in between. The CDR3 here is CASSQVSGLMDTEAFF. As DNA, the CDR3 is TGTGCCAGCAGCCAAGTATCAGGGCTGATGGACACTGAAGCTTTCTTT.

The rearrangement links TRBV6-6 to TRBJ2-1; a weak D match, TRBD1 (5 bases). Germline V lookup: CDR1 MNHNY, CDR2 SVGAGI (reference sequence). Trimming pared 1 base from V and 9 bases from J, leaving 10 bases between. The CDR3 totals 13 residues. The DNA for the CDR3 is TGTGCCAGCAGTTACTTCCAGGGCGTTGAGCAGTTCTTC. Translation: CASSYFQGVEQFF.

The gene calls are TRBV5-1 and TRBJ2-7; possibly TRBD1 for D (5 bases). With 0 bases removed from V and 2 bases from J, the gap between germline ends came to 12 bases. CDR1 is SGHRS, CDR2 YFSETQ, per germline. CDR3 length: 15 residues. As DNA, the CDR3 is TGCGCCAGCAGCTTGGCCCCGACAGAGACCTACGAGCAGTACTTC. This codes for CASSLAPTETYEQYF. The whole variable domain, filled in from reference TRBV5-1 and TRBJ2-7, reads KAGVTQTPRYLIKTRGQQVTLSCSPISGHRSVSWYQQTPGQGLQFLFEYFSETQRNKGNFPGRFSGRQFSNSRSEMNVSTLELGDSALYLCASSLAPTETYEQYFGPGTRLTVT.

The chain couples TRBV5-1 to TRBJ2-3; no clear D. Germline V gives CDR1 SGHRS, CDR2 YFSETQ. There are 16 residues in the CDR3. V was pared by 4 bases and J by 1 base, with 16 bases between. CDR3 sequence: CASSGEVVVGTDTQYF. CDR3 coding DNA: TGCGCCAGCAGCGGCGAGGTGGTGGTCGGCACAGATACGCAGTATTTT.

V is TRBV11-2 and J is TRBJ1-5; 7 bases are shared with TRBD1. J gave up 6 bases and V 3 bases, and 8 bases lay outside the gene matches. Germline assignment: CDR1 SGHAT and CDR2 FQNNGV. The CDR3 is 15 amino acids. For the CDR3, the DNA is TGTGCCAGCAGCTTTGGGACAGCTCGGGGTCAGCCCCAGCATTTT. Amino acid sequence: CASSFGTARGQPQHF. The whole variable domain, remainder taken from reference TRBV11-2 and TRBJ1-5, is EAGVAQSPRYKIIEKRQSVAFWCNPISGHATLYWYQQILGQGPKLLIQFQNNGVVDDSQLPKDRFSAERLKGVDSTLKIQPAKLEDSAVYLCASSFGTARGQPQHFGDGTRLSIL.

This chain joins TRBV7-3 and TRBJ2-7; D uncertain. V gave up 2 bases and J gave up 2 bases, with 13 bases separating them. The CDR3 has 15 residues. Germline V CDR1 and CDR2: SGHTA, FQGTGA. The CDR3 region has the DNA TGTGCCAGCAGCTTAGACGGCTCTACTCCCTACGAGCAGTACTTC. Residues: CASSLDGSTPYEQYF.

CDR3: CASSPAPSRNTQYF. The CDR3 DNA is TGTGCCAGCAGCCCGGCCCCATCTAGAAATACGCAGTATTTT. The chain has TRBV28 and TRBJ2-3, with unresolved D. The ends were cut back, 6 bases at V and 7 bases at J, with 17 bases in the middle. This CDR3 spans 14 amino acids. CDR1 and CDR2 from the germline V gene are MDHEN and SYDVKM.

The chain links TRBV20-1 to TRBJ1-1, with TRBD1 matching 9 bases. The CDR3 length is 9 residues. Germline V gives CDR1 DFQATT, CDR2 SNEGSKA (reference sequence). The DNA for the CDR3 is TGCGGGACAGGGATATCAGCTTTCTTT. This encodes CGTGISAFF.

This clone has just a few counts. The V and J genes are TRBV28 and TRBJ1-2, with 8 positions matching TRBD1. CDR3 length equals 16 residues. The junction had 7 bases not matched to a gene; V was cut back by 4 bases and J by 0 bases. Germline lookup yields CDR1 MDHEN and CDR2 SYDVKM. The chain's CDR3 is CASSSVGDRTNYGYTF. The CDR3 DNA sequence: TGTGCCAGCAGTTCCGTAGGGGACAGGACTAACTATGGCTACACCTTC.

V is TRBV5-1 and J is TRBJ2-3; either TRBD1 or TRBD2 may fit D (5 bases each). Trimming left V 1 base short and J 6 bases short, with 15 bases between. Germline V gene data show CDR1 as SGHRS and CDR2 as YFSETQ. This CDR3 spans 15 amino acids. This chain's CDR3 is CASSLTGTTGDTQYF. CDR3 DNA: TGCGCCAGCAGCTTGACTGGGACCACCGGCGATACGCAGTATTTT.

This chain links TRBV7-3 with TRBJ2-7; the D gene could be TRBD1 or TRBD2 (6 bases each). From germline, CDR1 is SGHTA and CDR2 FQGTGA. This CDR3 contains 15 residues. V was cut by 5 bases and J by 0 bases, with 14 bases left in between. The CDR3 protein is CASSPSGAFSYEQYF. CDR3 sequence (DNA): TGTGCCAGCAGCCCCTCGGGGGCCTTCTCCTACGAGCAGTACTTC.

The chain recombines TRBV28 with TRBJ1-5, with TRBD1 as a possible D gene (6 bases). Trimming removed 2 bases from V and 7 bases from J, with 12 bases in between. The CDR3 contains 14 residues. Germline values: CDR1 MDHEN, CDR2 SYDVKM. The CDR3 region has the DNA TGTGCCAGCAGTTTAATGGGGGGCGTACAGCCCCAGCATTTT. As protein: CASSLMGGVQPQHF.

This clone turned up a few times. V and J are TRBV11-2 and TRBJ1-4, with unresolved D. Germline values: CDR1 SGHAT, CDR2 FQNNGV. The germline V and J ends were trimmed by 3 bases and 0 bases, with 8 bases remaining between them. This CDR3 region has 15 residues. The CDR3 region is CASSLGDTTNEKLFF. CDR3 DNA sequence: TGTGCCAGCAGCTTGGGTGACACAACTAATGAAAAACTGTTTTTT.

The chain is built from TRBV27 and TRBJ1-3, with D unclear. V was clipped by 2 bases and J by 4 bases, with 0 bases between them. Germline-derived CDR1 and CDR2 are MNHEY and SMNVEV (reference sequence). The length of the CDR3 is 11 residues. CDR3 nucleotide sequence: TGTGCCAGCAGTTTAGGAAACACCATATATTTT. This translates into CASSLGNTIYF.